These 9 T cell receptor beta chains came from one sample sequenced in a study of shared clonotypes between healthy human individuals. The data were produced by immunoSEQ multiplex PCR, yet TCRdb's version contains in-frame clones alone and is incomplete. The sample yields a few million clones, 93% seen once. Source material: naive CD4+ T cells from PBMCs. Subset denoted: CD45RA+ positively selected. All receptors come from a man aged 18-30 years in good health. Some clones in this sample may be carry-over from other donors' samples.

The V and J genes are TRBV6-5 and TRBJ2-4; weak D call: TRBD1 (5 bases). The CDR3 has 13 amino acids. The V end was cut by 8 bases, the J end by 2 bases, with 10 bases between. Germline loops: CDR1 MNHEY, CDR2 SVGAGI. Here the CDR3 reads CASHGATKNIQYF. CDR3 in DNA: TGTGCCAGCCATGGGGCTACCAAAAACATTCAGTACTTC.

A word on this clone: Other DNA sequences in the sample encode the same CDR3. V is TRBV15 and J is TRBJ2-5, with D unclear. V was shortened by 2 bases and J by 1 base, with 2 bases between the two germline ends. The V gene's germline CDR1 is LNHNV and CDR2 YYDKDF (reference sequence). The CDR3 spans 12 residues. The CDR3 loop is CATSRLQETQYF. CDR3 coding DNA: TGTGCCACCAGCAGACTCCAAGAGACCCAGTACTTC.

The CDR3 protein is CASSPRTEGFSEQYF. The DNA for the CDR3 is TGTGCCAGCTCACCACGGACAGAGGGTTTTAGCGAGCAGTACTTC. The rearrangement uses TRBV18 and TRBJ2-7, with D perhaps TRBD1 (6 bases). Germline CDR1 is KGHSH and CDR2 is LQKENI. The V end lost 1 base, the J end lost 6 bases, and 16 bases lay between the germline ends. The CDR3 extends over 15 amino acids.

The chain carries TRBV27 and TRBJ2-3; 8 bases match TRBD2. Germline V gene sequence: CDR1 MNHEY, CDR2 SMNVEV (reference sequence). Germline trimming cut 5 bases from V and 1 base from J; bases unmatched to any gene: 5. The CDR3 consists of 15 residues. The CDR3: CASSPKTSGTDTQYF. The CDR3 nucleotides are TGTGCCAGCAGTCCAAAGACTAGCGGCACAGATACGCAGTATTTT.

The CDR3 loop is CASSQALTGISYEQYF. In nucleotides, the CDR3 is TGCGCCAGCAGCCAAGCCCTGACAGGAATTAGTTACGAGCAGTACTTC. The rearrangement links TRBV4-1 to TRBJ2-7; weak D call: TRBD1 (6 bases). The CDR3 is 16 residues long. V was pared by 1 base and J by 4 bases, with 17 bases between. Germline CDR1 and CDR2: MGHRA and YSYEKL.

The chain employs TRBV4-3 and TRBJ2-3; weak D call: TRBD2 (6 bases). Germline loops: CDR1 LGHNA, CDR2 YSLEER. V lost 0 bases to trimming and J lost 0 bases, with 10 bases between them. The CDR3 runs 16 residues. Written as DNA, the CDR3 is TGCGCCAGCAGCCAAGACGGGGCGGGAAGCACAGATACGCAGTATTTT. Its translation is CASSQDGAGSTDTQYF.

This clone was counted a few times. The V gene is TRBV14, the J gene TRBJ2-2; TRBD1 agrees at 7 bases. Looked up from germline, CDR1 is SGHDN and CDR2 is FVKESK. The CDR3 covers 14 residues. After removal of 3 bases from V and 4 bases from J, the junction contained 2 bases not matched to a gene. This chain's CDR3 is CASSHTGATGELFF. CDR3 bases: TGTGCCAGCAGCCATACAGGGGCCACCGGGGAGCTGTTTTTT.

The chain uses TRBV7-8 and TRBJ1-3, with D possibly matching TRBD1 (5 bases). The CDR3 is made up of 16 amino acids. Germline assignment: CDR1 SGHVS and CDR2 FQNEAQ. The ends were cut back, 5 bases at V and 5 bases at J, with 19 bases in the middle. The CDR3 is CASSLLVGGVRNTIYF. For the CDR3, the DNA is TGTGCCAGCAGCCTACTGGTCGGGGGGGTCCGAAACACCATATATTTT.

This clone was recorded once. The chain joins TRBV5-1 to TRBJ2-1, with D possibly being TRBD2 (6 bases). The germline V and J ends were trimmed by 6 bases and 1 base, with 14 bases remaining between them. The CDR3 has 15 amino acids. Germline V lookup: CDR1 SGHRS, CDR2 YFSETQ. The CDR3 protein is CASTPGGGSYNEQFF. CDR3 nucleotide sequence: TGCGCCAGCACCCCCGGGGGAGGATCCTACAATGAGCAGTTCTTC.